This T cell receptor (beta chain) was found in a study of blood T cell repertoires in COVID-19. The ends were cut back, 3 bases at V and 2 bases at J, with 21 bases in the middle. Looked up from germline, CDR1 is KGHSY and CDR2 is FQNENV. CDR3 length: 18 residues. Measured with immunoSEQ multiplex PCR; TCRdb has only the in-frame clones, and not every one. This sample carries almost 200,000 clones, just under 85% of them seen once, and the ten largest clones take roughly 0.91%. Source material: peripheral blood. This sequence originates from a man in his 60s with COVID-19, enrolled during active disease. The rearrangement links TRBV16 to TRBJ2-3; D may be TRBD2 (7 bases). The CDR3 reads CASSHFALGGADTDTQYF. The CDR3, as DNA: TGTGCCAGCAGCCATTTTGCCCTTGGGGGGGCTGACACAGATACGCAGTATTTT.